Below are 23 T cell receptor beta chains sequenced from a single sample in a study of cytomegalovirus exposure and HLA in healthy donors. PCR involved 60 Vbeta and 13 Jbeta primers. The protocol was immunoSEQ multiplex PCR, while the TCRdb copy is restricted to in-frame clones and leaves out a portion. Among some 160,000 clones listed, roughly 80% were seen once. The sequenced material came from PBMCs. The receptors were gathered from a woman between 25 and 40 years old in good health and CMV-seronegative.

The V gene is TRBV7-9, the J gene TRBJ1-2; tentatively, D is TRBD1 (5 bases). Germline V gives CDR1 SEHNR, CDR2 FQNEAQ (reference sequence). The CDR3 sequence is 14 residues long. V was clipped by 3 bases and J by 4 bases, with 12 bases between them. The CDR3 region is CASSLGLSSYGYTF. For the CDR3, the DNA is TGTGCCAGCAGCTTGGGGCTATCAAGCTATGGCTACACCTTC.

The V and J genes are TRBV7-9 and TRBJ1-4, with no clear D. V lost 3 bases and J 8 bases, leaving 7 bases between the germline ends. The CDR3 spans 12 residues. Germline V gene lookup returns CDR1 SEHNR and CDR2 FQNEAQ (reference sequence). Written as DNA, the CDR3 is TGTGCCAGCAGCTTTGTGGAGGAAAAACTGTTTTTT. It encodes CASSFVEEKLFF.

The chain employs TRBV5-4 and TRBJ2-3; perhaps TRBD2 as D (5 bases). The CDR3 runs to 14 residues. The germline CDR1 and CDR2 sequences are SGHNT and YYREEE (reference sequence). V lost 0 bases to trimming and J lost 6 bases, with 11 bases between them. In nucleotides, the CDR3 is TGTGCCAGCAGCTTGGAGGGAGCCGGGGATACGCAGTATTTT. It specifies CASSLEGAGDTQYF.

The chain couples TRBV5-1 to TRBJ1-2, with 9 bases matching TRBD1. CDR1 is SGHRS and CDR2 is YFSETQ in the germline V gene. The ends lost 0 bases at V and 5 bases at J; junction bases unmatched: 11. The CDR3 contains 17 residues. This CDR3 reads CASSLGTLTGQGYGYTF. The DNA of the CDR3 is TGCGCCAGCAGCTTGGGGACCTTAACGGGACAGGGATATGGCTACACCTTC.

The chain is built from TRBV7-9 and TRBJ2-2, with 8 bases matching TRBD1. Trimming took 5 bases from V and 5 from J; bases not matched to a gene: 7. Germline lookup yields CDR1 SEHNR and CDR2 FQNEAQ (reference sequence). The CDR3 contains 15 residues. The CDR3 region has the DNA TGTGCCAGCAGCCCTGAAACAGGGGGAACCGGGGAGCTGTTTTTT. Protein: CASSPETGGTGELFF.

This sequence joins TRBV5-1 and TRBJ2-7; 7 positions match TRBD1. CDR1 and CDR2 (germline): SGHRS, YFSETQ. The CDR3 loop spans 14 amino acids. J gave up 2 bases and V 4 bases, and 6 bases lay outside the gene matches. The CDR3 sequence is CASSIGQAPYEQYF. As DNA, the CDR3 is TGCGCCAGCAGCATAGGACAGGCCCCCTACGAGCAGTACTTC. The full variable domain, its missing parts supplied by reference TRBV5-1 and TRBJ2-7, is KAGVTQTPRYLIKTRGQQVTLSCSPISGHRSVSWYQQTPGQGLQFLFEYFSETQRNKGNFPGRFSGRQFSNSRSEMNVSTLELGDSALYLCASSIGQAPYEQYFGPGTRLTVT.

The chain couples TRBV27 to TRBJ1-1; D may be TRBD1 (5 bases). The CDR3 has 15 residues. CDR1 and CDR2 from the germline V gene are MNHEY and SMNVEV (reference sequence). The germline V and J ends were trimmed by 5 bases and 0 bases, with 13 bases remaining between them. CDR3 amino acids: CASSPGVSMNTEAFF. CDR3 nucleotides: TGTGCCAGCAGTCCGGGGGTCTCGATGAACACTGAAGCTTTCTTT.

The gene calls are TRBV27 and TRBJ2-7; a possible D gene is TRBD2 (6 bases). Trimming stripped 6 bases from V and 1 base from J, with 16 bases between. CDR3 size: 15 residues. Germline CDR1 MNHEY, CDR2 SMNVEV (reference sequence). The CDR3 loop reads CASSRPGTSSYEQYF. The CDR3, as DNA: TGTGCCAGCAGCCGCCCCGGGACTTCGTCCTACGAGCAGTACTTC.

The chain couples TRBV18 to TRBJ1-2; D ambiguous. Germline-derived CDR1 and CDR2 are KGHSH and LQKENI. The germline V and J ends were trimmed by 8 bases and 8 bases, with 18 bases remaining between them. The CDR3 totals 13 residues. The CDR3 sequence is CASLGAGVEGYTF. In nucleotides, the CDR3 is TGTGCCAGCCTAGGTGCCGGGGTTGAGGGCTACACCTTC.

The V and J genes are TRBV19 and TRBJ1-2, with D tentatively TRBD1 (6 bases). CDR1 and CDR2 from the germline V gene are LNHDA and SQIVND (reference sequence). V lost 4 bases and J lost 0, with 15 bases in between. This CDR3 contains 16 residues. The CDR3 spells CASSRGTLRTNYGYTF. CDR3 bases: TGTGCCAGTAGTAGGGGGACACTCAGGACTAACTATGGCTACACCTTC.

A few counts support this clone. CDR3 nucleotides: TGTGCCAGCAGCCACCCGGGGAGGGGAACATCCTACGAGCAGTACTTC. Translation: CASSHPGRGTSYEQYF. This chain joins TRBV11-2 and TRBJ2-7; 7 nucleotides line up with TRBD2. CDR1 is SGHAT, CDR2 FQNNGV, per germline. The junction had 11 bases not matched to a gene; V was cut back by 5 bases and J by 1 base. This CDR3 contains 16 residues.

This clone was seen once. The CDR3 nucleotides read TGTGCCAGCAGCTTCGGAAGTGTAGCGACCTATGGCTACACCTTC. Translated: CASSFGSVATYGYTF. The chain has TRBV7-8 and TRBJ1-2; D is undetermined. V was shortened by 3 bases and J by 4 bases, with 15 bases between the two germline ends. The CDR3 has 15 residues. CDR1 is SGHVS, CDR2 FQNEAQ, per germline.

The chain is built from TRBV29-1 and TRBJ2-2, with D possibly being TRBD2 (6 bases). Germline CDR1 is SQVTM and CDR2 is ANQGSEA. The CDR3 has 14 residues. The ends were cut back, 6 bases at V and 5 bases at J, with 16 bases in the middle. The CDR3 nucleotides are TGCAGCGTAAAAACGGGACTCATAACCGGGGAGCTGTTTTTT. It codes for CSVKTGLITGELFF.

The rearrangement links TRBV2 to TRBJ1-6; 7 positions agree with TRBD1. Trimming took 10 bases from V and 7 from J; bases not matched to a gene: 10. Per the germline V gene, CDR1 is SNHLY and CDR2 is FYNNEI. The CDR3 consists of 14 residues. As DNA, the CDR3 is TGTGCCACGAGGGGGGCAGGGGGGAATTCACCCCTCCACTTT. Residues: CATRGAGGNSPLHF.

The CDR3 nucleotides are TGTGCCAGCAGCCGCTGGGGGGGAGGGAACACTGAAGCTTTCTTT. Its translation: CASSRWGGGNTEAFF. The chain links TRBV11-2 to TRBJ1-1; a possible D gene is TRBD1 (5 bases). The CDR3 is 15 residues long. The germline V and J ends were trimmed by 5 bases and 1 base, with 14 bases remaining between them. Germline-derived CDR1 and CDR2 are SGHAT and FQNNGV.

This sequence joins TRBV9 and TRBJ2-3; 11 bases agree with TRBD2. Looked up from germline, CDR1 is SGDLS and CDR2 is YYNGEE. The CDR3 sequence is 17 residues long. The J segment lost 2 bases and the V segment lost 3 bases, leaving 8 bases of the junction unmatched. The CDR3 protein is CASSGSGGGFLTDTQYF. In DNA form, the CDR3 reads TGTGCCAGCAGCGGTAGCGGGGGGGGTTTTCTCACAGATACGCAGTATTTT.

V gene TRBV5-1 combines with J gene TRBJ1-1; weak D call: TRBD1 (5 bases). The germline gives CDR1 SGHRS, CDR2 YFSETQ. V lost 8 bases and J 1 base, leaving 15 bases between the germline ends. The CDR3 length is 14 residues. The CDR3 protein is CASSVSGGNTEAFF. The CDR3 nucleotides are TGCGCCAGTTCTGTTAGCGGGGGGAACACTGAAGCTTTCTTT.

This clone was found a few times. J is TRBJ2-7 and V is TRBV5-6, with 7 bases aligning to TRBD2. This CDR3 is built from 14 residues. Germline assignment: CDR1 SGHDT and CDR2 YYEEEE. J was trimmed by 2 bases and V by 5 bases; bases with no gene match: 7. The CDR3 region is CASSYSGTTYEQYF. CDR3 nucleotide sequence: TGTGCCAGCAGTTATTCCGGGACTACCTACGAGCAGTACTTC.

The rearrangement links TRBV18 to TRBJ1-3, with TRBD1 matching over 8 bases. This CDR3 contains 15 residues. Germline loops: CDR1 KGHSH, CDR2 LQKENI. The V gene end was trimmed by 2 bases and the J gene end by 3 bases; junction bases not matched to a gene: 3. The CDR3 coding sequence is TGTGCCAGCTCACCAGACAGGGGCCATGGAAACACCATATATTTT. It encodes CASSPDRGHGNTIYF.

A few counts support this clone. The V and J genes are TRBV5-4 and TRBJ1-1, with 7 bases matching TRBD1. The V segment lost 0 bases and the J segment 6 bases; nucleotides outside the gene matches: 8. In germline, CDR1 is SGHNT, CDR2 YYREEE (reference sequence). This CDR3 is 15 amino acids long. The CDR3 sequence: CASSLGRGLGAEAFF. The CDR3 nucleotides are TGTGCCAGCAGCTTGGGTAGGGGGCTGGGCGCTGAAGCTTTCTTT.

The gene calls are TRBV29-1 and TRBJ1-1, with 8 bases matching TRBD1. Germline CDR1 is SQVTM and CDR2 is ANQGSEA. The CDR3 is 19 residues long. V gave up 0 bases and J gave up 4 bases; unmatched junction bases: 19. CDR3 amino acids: CSVEDPEWTGRERATEAFF. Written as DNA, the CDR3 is TGCAGCGTTGAAGATCCAGAGTGGACAGGGAGAGAGCGGGCCACTGAAGCTTTCTTT.

In DNA form, the CDR3 reads TGCAGCGTTGCCGTCGCAGGGTTAGAGCAGTACTTC. Translating it yields CSVAVAGLEQYF. This chain uses TRBV29-1 with TRBJ2-7, with D possibly being TRBD1 (5 bases). This CDR3 contains 12 residues. Trimming took 4 bases from V and 7 from J, leaving 14 bases between them. Per the germline V gene, CDR1 is SQVTM and CDR2 is ANQGSEA.

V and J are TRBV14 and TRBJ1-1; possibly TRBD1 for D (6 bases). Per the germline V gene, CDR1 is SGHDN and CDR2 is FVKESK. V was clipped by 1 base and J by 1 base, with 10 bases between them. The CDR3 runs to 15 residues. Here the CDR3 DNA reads TGTGCCAGCAGCCAAGTACAGGGTTGGAACACTGAAGCTTTCTTT. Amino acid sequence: CASSQVQGWNTEAFF.